This is a list of T cell receptor beta chains from one sample in a study of blood T cell repertoires in COVID-19. Repertoires were generated with immunoSEQ multiplex PCR, while TCRdb's copy carries only in-frame clones and drops some. The table records hundreds of thousands of clones, 70% to 90% of them present only once. Input material: PBMCs or T cells enriched from blood (not recorded which). The receptors stem from a woman between 18 and 29 years old with acute COVID-19. Both conserved end residues are part of each CDR3. The order of the fields is clone size, V gene, J gene, D gene, CDR3 protein, CDR3 DNA. The D gene is left open where the match is weak. Where a row states a size, it is once, few, many or the class of an expanded clone; other rows omit it.

clone size: .; V gene: TRBV30; J gene: TRBJ2-3; D gene: .; CDR3 protein: CAWTRQADTQYF; CDR3 DNA: TGTGCCTGGACAAGACAGGCAGATACGCAGTATTTT
clone size: .; V gene: TRBV13; J gene: TRBJ1-3; D gene: .; CDR3 protein: CASSSGHLSSGNTIYF; CDR3 DNA: TGTGCCAGCAGCTCGGGACATTTGAGCTCTGGAAACACCATATATTTT
clone size: .; V gene: TRBV28; J gene: TRBJ2-5; D gene: .; CDR3 protein: CASSFPPGHRQETQYF; CDR3 DNA: TGTGCCAGCAGTTTCCCCCCCGGACACAGGCAAGAGACCCAGTACTTC
clone size: .; V gene: TRBV3-1/TRBV3-2; J gene: TRBJ2-5; D gene: TRBD2; CDR3 protein: CASSQSRLAPGETQYF; CDR3 DNA: TGTGCCAGCAGCCAATCCCGACTAGCCCCCGGAGAGACCCAGTACTTC
clone size: .; V gene: TRBV11-2; J gene: TRBJ1-6; D gene: .; CDR3 protein: CASSLAHSRANSPLHF; CDR3 DNA: TGTGCCAGCAGCTTAGCGCACTCCAGGGCCAATTCACCCCTCCACTTT
clone size: .; V gene: TRBV24-1; J gene: TRBJ2-3; D gene: TRBD2; CDR3 protein: CATSDAGLAGADTQYF; CDR3 DNA: TGTGCCACCAGTGATGCGGGACTAGCGGGAGCAGATACGCAGTATTTT
clone size: .; V gene: TRBV5-4; J gene: TRBJ1-2; D gene: .; CDR3 protein: CASSFGDRYGYTF; CDR3 DNA: TGTGCCAGCAGCTTCGGTGATCGCTATGGCTACACCTTC
clone size: .; V gene: TRBV5-1; J gene: TRBJ2-6; D gene: TRBD2; CDR3 protein: CASTGLAGPSGANVLTF; CDR3 DNA: TGCGCCAGCACTGGTCTAGCGGGCCCCTCTGGGGCCAACGTCCTGACTTTC
clone size: .; V gene: TRBV28; J gene: TRBJ2-1; D gene: TRBD2; CDR3 protein: CASRLYHSGNSYNEQFF; CDR3 DNA: TGTGCCAGCAGACTTTACCATAGCGGGAATTCCTACAATGAGCAGTTCTTC
clone size: .; V gene: TRBV18; J gene: TRBJ2-5; D gene: TRBD2; CDR3 protein: CASSPKWTSGGSSQYF; CDR3 DNA: TGTGCCAGCTCACCCAAATGGACTAGCGGGGGTTCGTCCCAGTACTTC
clone size: .; V gene: TRBV12-3/TRBV12-4; J gene: TRBJ1-5; D gene: .; CDR3 protein: CASSFSTDQPQHF; CDR3 DNA: TGTGCCAGCAGTTTTAGTACCGATCAGCCCCAGCATTTT
clone size: .; V gene: TRBV10-1; J gene: TRBJ2-1; D gene: TRBD2; CDR3 protein: CASSPELAGAREQFF; CDR3 DNA: TGCGCCAGCAGTCCAGAACTAGCGGGAGCGAGGGAGCAGTTCTTC
clone size: .; V gene: TRBV5-4; J gene: TRBJ1-2; D gene: TRBD1; CDR3 protein: CASSVGQELNGYTF; CDR3 DNA: TGTGCCAGCAGCGTCGGACAGGAGCTTAATGGCTACACCTTC
clone size: .; V gene: TRBV27; J gene: TRBJ2-7; D gene: .; CDR3 protein: CASSPSRGEQYF; CDR3 DNA: TGTGCCAGCAGTCCCTCCCGGGGCGAGCAGTACTTC
clone size: .; V gene: TRBV5-1; J gene: TRBJ1-4; D gene: TRBD1; CDR3 protein: CASSTGQGEKLFF; CDR3 DNA: TGCGCCAGCAGCACCGGACAGGGCGAAAAACTGTTTTTT
clone size: once; V gene: TRBV6-5; J gene: TRBJ2-7; D gene: .; CDR3 protein: CASSYSLSYEQYF; CDR3 DNA: TGTGCCAGCAGTTACTCCCTATCATACGAGCAGTACTTC
clone size: .; V gene: TRBV3-1/TRBV3-2; J gene: TRBJ1-2; D gene: .; CDR3 protein: CASSQAAGNYGYTF; CDR3 DNA: TGTGCCAGCAGCCAAGCAGCAGGCAACTATGGCTACACCTTC
clone size: .; V gene: TRBV30; J gene: TRBJ1-2; D gene: .; CDR3 protein: CAWSGKGDGYTF; CDR3 DNA: TGTGCCTGGAGTGGTAAGGGGGACGGCTACACCTTC
clone size: .; V gene: TRBV28; J gene: TRBJ2-3; D gene: .; CDR3 protein: CASSRFWGSSPGTDTQYF; CDR3 DNA: TGTGCCAGCAGCCGTTTCTGGGGCAGTTCCCCGGGCACAGATACGCAGTATTTT
clone size: .; V gene: TRBV5-1; J gene: TRBJ2-7; D gene: TRBD1; CDR3 protein: CASSQTTGRDYEQYF; CDR3 DNA: TGCGCCAGCAGCCAAACGACAGGGCGAGATTACGAGCAGTACTTC
clone size: few; V gene: TRBV5-1; J gene: TRBJ2-3; D gene: .; CDR3 protein: CASSLGLSSAGADTQYF; CDR3 DNA: TGCGCCAGCAGCTTGGGCCTTTCTAGCGCTGGCGCAGATACGCAGTATTTT
clone size: .; V gene: TRBV7-9; J gene: TRBJ1-1; D gene: .; CDR3 protein: CASSSQEKSNTEAFF; CDR3 DNA: TGTGCCAGCAGCTCGCAGGAAAAATCGAACACTGAAGCTTTCTTT
clone size: once; V gene: TRBV19; J gene: TRBJ1-1; D gene: TRBD1; CDR3 protein: CASSKRQGGNTEAFF; CDR3 DNA: TGTGCCAGTAGTAAACGACAGGGGGGGAACACTGAAGCTTTCTTT
clone size: once; V gene: TRBV7-2; J gene: TRBJ1-2; D gene: TRBD1; CDR3 protein: CASSLGDRVIRGYTF; CDR3 DNA: TGTGCCAGCAGCTTAGGGGACAGGGTGATTCGTGGCTACACCTTC
clone size: .; V gene: TRBV2; J gene: TRBJ1-5; D gene: TRBD1; CDR3 protein: CASQDREGNQPQHF; CDR3 DNA: TGTGCCAGCCAAGACAGGGAAGGCAATCAGCCCCAGCATTTT
clone size: .; V gene: TRBV7-9; J gene: TRBJ2-4; D gene: .; CDR3 protein: CASSSGGQGAKNIQYF; CDR3 DNA: TGTGCCAGCAGCTCCGGTGGGCAGGGGGCCAAAAACATTCAGTACTTC
clone size: .; V gene: TRBV6-5; J gene: TRBJ1-1; D gene: .; CDR3 protein: CASSRSGNLNTEAFF; CDR3 DNA: TGTGCCAGCAGTAGGAGCGGGAACTTAAACACTGAAGCTTTCTTT
clone size: .; V gene: TRBV11-2; J gene: TRBJ2-3; D gene: .; CDR3 protein: CASTFGTPPTDTQYF; CDR3 DNA: TGTGCCAGCACCTTTGGGACTCCACCCACAGATACGCAGTATTTT
clone size: .; V gene: TRBV10-3; J gene: TRBJ2-2; D gene: .; CDR3 protein: CAISTAVTTGELFF; CDR3 DNA: TGTGCCATCAGTACAGCCGTCACCACCGGGGAGCTGTTTTTT
clone size: .; V gene: TRBV7-9; J gene: TRBJ1-4; D gene: .; CDR3 protein: CATALTPGDTYEKLFF; CDR3 DNA: TGTGCCACCGCTCTTACCCCCGGGGACACCTATGAAAAACTGTTTTTT
clone size: once; V gene: TRBV7-8; J gene: TRBJ2-7; D gene: TRBD1; CDR3 protein: CASSLSATGSNEQYF; CDR3 DNA: TGTGCCAGCAGCTTAAGTGCGACAGGGTCCAACGAGCAGTACTTC
clone size: .; V gene: TRBV7-8; J gene: TRBJ2-7; D gene: TRBD2; CDR3 protein: CASSSHRVLAGSEYEQYF; CDR3 DNA: TGTGCCAGCAGCTCTCACAGGGTACTAGCGGGGTCAGAATACGAGCAGTACTTC
clone size: .; V gene: TRBV10-3; J gene: TRBJ2-2; D gene: .; CDR3 protein: CAISLPTGELFF; CDR3 DNA: TGTGCCATCAGCCTACCGACCGGGGAGCTGTTTTTT
clone size: .; V gene: TRBV24-1; J gene: TRBJ2-2; D gene: .; CDR3 protein: CATSDLNRESTGELFF; CDR3 DNA: TGTGCCACCAGTGATTTGAACAGGGAAAGCACCGGGGAGCTGTTTTTT
clone size: once; V gene: TRBV7-9; J gene: TRBJ2-5; D gene: .; CDR3 protein: CASSLDVPGRETQYF; CDR3 DNA: TGTGCCAGCAGCTTAGATGTCCCAGGGCGGGAGACCCAGTACTTC
clone size: .; V gene: TRBV6-2/TRBV6-3; J gene: TRBJ2-1; D gene: TRBD2; CDR3 protein: CASSLVAGGPYNEQFF; CDR3 DNA: TGTGCCAGCAGTTTAGTAGCGGGAGGCCCCTACAATGAGCAGTTCTTC
clone size: .; V gene: TRBV15; J gene: TRBJ2-7; D gene: TRBD1; CDR3 protein: CATSRELGQEIEQYF; CDR3 DNA: TGTGCCACCAGCAGAGAATTGGGACAGGAGATCGAGCAGTACTTC
clone size: .; V gene: TRBV6-2/TRBV6-3; J gene: TRBJ2-1; D gene: .; CDR3 protein: CASSYILGEEFF; CDR3 DNA: TGTGCCAGCAGTTACATTTTGGGAGAGGAGTTCTTC
clone size: .; V gene: TRBV12-3/TRBV12-4; J gene: TRBJ1-4; D gene: .; CDR3 protein: CASSLRANEKLFF; CDR3 DNA: TGTGCCAGCAGTTTGCGGGCTAATGAAAAACTGTTTTTT
clone size: .; V gene: TRBV3-1/TRBV3-2; J gene: TRBJ2-7; D gene: .; CDR3 protein: CASSSNYEQYF; CDR3 DNA: TGTGCCAGCAGCTCTAACTACGAGCAGTACTTC
clone size: .; V gene: TRBV6-5; J gene: TRBJ1-1; D gene: .; CDR3 protein: CASSPIQNTEAFF; CDR3 DNA: TGTGCCAGCAGTCCAATCCAGAACACTGAAGCTTTCTTT
clone size: .; V gene: TRBV18; J gene: TRBJ1-1; D gene: .; CDR3 protein: CASSLGEGMGEAFF; CDR3 DNA: TGTGCCAGCTCATTGGGAGAGGGCATGGGTGAAGCTTTCTTT